The 5 T cell receptor beta chains presented below share a single source sample, sequenced in a study of vaccination effects on CD4 cells after COVID-19. These receptors' targets are unknown. TCRdb's table, derived via immunoSEQ multiplex PCR, lists solely in-frame clones and lacks some. This table holds more than 60,000 clones, around two thirds found once. Scientists isolated CD4+ T cells after a roughly 10-day culture period ended. The participants, recipients of two vaccine doses, got either BNT162b2 or mRNA-1273. The starting material was CD4+ T cells from PBMCs cultured without peptide, obtained after COVID-19 vaccination. The receptors originated from a human donor who received a COVID-19 vaccine.

V is TRBV10-3 and J is TRBJ2-2, with TRBD1 identical over 7 bases. CDR3 size: 13 residues. CDR1 is ENHRY, CDR2 SYGVKD, per germline. Unmatched junction bases numbered 0, after V lost 7 bases and J lost 1 base. CDR3 sequence: CAINRGNTGELFF. DNA for the CDR3: TGTGCCATCAACAGGGGGAACACCGGGGAGCTGTTTTTT.

This sequence joins TRBV9 and TRBJ2-2; D unclear. This CDR3 contains 13 residues. V lost 4 bases to trimming and J lost 5 bases, with 9 bases between them. Germline V lookup: CDR1 SGDLS, CDR2 YYNGEE. The CDR3 protein is CASSIVGTGELFF. DNA of the CDR3: TGTGCCAGCAGCATTGTGGGAACCGGGGAGCTGTTTTTT.

V usage is TRBV19 and J usage is TRBJ1-4, with a weak D call TRBD1 (5 bases). From germline, CDR1 is LNHDA and CDR2 SQIVND (reference sequence). V lost 7 bases and J lost 0, with 18 bases in between. The CDR3 covers 17 residues. The CDR3 spells CASTRRGQPSTNEKLFF. The CDR3 DNA sequence: TGTGCCAGTACGAGGAGGGGCCAGCCTTCAACTAATGAAAAACTGTTTTTT.

This sequence joins TRBV6-1 and TRBJ2-7; 9 bases are a match to TRBD1. The junction had 2 bases not matched to a gene; V was cut back by 0 bases and J by 2 bases. The CDR3 consists of 15 residues. Germline V gene data show CDR1 as MNHNS and CDR2 as SASEGT. The CDR3 region has the DNA TGTGCCAGCAGTGAAGCCGACAGGGGGACCTACGAGCAGTACGTC. As protein: CASSEADRGTYEQYV.

The gene calls are TRBV7-2 and TRBJ2-2; 11 bases are a match to TRBD1. CDR3 length: 18 residues. Germline CDR1 is SGHTA and CDR2 is FQGNSA. V lost 3 bases and J lost 7; bases outside the gene matches: 13. The DNA of the CDR3 is TGTGCCAGCAGCTTCCCCAGGACAGGGGGCCTATCCGACGGGGAGCTGTTTTTT. Its translation is CASSFPRTGGLSDGELFF.